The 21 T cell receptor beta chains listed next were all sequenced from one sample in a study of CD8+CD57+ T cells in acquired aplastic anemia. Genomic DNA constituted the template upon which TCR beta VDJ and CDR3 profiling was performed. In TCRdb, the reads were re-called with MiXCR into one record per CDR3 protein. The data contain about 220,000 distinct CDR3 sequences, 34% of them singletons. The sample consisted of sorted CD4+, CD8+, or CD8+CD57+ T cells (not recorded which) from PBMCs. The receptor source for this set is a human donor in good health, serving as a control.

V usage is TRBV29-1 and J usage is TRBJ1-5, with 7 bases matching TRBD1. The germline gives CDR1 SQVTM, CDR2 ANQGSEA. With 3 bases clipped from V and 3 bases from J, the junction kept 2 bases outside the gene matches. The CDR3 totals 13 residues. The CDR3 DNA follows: TGCAGCGTTGACACAGGGGTCAATCAGCCCCAGCATTTT. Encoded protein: CSVDTGVNQPQHF.

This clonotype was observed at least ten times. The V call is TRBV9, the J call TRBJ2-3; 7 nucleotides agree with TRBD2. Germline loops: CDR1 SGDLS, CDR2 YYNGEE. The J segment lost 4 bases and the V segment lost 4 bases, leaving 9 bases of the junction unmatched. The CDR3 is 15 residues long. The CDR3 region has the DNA TGTGCCAGCAGCTCGGCGGGGGATAAATCAGATACGCAGTATTTT. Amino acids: CASSSAGDKSDTQYF.

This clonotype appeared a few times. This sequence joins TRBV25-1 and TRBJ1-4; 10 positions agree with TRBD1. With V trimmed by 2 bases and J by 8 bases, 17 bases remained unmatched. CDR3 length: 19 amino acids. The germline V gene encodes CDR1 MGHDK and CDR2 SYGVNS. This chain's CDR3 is CASSERGRGTGAGWEKLFF. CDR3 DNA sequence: TGTGCCAGCAGTGAAAGAGGAAGGGGGACAGGGGCGGGTTGGGAAAAACTGTTTTTT.

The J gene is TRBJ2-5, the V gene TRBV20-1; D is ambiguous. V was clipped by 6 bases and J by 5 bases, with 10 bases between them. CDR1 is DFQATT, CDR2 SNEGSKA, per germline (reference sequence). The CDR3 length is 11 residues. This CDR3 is CSATVRETQYF. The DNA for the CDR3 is TGCAGTGCCACGGTGAGGGAGACCCAGTACTTC.

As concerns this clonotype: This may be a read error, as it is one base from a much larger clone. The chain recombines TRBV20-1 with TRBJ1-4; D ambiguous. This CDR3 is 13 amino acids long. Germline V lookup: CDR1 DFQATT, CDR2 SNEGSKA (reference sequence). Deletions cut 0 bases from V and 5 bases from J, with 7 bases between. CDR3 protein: CSARDLRNEKLFF. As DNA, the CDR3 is TGCAGTGCTAGAGATCTTCGGAATGAAAAACTGTTTTTT.

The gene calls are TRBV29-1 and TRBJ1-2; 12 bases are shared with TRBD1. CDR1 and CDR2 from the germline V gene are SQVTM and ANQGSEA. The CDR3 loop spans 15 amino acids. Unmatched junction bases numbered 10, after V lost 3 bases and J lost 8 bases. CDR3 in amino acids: CSVETGTGGDLGYTF. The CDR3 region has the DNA TGCAGCGTTGAGACCGGGACAGGGGGCGATCTGGGCTACACCTTC.

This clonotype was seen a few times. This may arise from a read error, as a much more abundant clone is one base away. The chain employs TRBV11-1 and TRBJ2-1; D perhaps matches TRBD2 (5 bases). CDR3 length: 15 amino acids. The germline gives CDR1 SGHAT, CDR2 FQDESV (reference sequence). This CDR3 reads CVSSSTGIVYNEQFF. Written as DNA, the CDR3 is TGTGTCAGCAGCTCAACGGGGATCGTCTACAATGAGCAGTTCTTC.

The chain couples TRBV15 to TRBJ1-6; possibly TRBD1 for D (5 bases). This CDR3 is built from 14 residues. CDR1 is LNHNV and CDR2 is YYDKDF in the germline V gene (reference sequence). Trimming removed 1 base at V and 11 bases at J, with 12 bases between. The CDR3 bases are TGTGCCACCAGCAGAGGAGGGGATCAGACACCCCTCCACTTT. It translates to CATSRGGDQTPLHF.

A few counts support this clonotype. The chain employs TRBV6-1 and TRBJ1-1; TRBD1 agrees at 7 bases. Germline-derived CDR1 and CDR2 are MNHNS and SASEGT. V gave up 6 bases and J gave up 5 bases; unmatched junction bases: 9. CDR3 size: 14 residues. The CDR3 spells CASRNRGAGTEAFF. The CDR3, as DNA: TGTGCCAGCAGAAACAGGGGCGCGGGGACTGAAGCTTTCTTT.

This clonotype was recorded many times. CDR3 in amino acids: CASSLTHGNNSPLHF. In DNA form, the CDR3 reads TGCGCCAGCAGCTTGACCCACGGAAATAATTCACCCCTCCACTTT. V gene TRBV5-1 combines with J gene TRBJ1-6; no firm D call. This CDR3 has 15 amino acids. Between the trimmed V and J ends, which lost 1 base and 5 bases, there was a span of 10 bases. Germline V gene data show CDR1 as SGHRS and CDR2 as YFSETQ. Looking up the rest from reference TRBV5-1 and TRBJ1-6 gives the full variable domain: KAGVTQTPRYLIKTRGQQVTLSCSPISGHRSVSWYQQTPGQGLQFLFEYFSETQRNKGNFPGRFSGRQFSNSRSEMNVSTLELGDSALYLCASSLTHGNNSPLHFGNGTRLTVT.

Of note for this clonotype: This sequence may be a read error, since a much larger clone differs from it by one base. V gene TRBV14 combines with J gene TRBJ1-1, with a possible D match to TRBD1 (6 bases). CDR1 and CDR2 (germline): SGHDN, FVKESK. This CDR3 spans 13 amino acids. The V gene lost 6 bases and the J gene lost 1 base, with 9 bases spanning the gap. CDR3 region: CASRTQGNTEAFF. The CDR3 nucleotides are TGTGCCAGCAGGACACAGGGGAACACTGAAGCTTTCTTT.

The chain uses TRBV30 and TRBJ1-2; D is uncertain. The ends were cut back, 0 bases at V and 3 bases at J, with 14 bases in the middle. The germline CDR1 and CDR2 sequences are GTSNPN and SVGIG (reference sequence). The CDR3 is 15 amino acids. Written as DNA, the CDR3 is TGTGCCTGGAGTGTACCCGCACCCTCATACTATGGCTACACCTTC. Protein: CAWSVPAPSYYGYTF.

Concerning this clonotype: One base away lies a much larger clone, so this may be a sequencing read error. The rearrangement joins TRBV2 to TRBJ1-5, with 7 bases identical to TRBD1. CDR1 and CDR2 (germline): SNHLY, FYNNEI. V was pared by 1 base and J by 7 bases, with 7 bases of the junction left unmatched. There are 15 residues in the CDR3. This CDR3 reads CASSEGGGGGQPQHF. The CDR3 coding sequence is TGTGCCAGCAGTGAAGGGGGAGGGGGCGGACAGCCCCAGCATTTT.

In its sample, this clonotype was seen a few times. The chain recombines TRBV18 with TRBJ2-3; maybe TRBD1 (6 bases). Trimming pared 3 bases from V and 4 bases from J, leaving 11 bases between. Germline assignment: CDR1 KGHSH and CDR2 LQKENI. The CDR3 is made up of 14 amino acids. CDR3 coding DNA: TGTGCCAGCTCACCTTTTGGGGGCCCAGATACGCAGTATTTT. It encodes CASSPFGGPDTQYF.

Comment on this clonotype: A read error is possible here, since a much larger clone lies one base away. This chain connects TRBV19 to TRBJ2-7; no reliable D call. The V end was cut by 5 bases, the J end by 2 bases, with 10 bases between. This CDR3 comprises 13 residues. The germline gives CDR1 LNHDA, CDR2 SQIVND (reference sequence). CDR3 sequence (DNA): TGTGCCAGTAGTCAACGGGCTCCCTACGAGCAGTACTTC. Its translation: CASSQRAPYEQYF.

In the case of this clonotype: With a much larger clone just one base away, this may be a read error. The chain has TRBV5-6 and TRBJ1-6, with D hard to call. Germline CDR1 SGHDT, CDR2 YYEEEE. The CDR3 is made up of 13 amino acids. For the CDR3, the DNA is TGTGCCAGCAGCTTGATCGATAATTCACCCCACCACTTT. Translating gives CASSLIDNSPHHF.

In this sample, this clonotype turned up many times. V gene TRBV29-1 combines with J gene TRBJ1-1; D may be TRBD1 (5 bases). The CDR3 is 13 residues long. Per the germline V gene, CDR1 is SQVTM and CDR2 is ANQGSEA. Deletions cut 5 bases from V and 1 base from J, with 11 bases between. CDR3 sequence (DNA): TGCAGCGTTTGGTTGGGGGGGAACACTGAAGCTTTCTTT. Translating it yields CSVWLGGNTEAFF.

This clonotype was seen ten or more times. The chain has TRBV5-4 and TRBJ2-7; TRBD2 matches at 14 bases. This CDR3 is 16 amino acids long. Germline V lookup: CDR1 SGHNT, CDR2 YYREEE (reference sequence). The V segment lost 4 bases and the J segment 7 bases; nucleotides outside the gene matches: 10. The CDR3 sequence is CASSPWVTSGRGEQYF. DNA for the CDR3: TGTGCCAGCAGCCCGTGGGTGACTAGCGGGAGGGGTGAGCAGTACTTC. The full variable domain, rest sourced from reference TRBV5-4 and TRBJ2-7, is ETGVTQSPTHLIKTRGQQVTLRCSSQSGHNTVSWYQQALGQGPQFIFQYYREEENGRGNFPPRFSGLQFPNYSSELNVNALELDDSALYLCASSPWVTSGRGEQYFGPGTRLTVT.

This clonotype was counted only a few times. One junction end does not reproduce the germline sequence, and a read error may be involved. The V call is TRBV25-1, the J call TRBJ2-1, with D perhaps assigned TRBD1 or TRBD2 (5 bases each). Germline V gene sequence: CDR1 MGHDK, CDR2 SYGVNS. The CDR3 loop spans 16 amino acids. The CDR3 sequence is CASSTYGADFYNEQLF. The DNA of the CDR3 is TGTGCCAGCAGTACCTACGGGGCAGACTTCTACAATGAGCAGCTCTTC.

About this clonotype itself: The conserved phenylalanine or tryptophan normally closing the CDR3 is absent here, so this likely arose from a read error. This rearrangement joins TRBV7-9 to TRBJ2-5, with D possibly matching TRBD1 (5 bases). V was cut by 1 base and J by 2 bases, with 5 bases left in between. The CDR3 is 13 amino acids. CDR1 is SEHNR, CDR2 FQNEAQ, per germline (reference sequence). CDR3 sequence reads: CASSLEGQETQYL. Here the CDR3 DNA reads TGTGCCAGCAGCTTAGAGGGGCAAGAGACCCAGTACCTC.

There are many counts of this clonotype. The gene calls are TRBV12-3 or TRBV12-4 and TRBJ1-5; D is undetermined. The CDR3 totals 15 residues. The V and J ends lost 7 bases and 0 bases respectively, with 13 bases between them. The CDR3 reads CASKSAEGSNQPQHF. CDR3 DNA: TGTGCCAGCAAGTCAGCAGAGGGTAGCAATCAGCCCCAGCATTTT.